Below are 32 T cell receptor beta chains sequenced from a single sample in a study of CD8 T cells in Susac syndrome. RNA was extracted with the RNeasy kit, and a quantity of 0.5 to 1 ug was reverse transcribed using random hexamers. TCRdb fed the immunoSEQ multiplex PCR reads into MiXCR, producing one record per CDR3 protein. This sample carries about 53,000 distinct CDR3 sequences, roughly 94% of them seen once, and the ten largest clones take 0.75%. Sequenced input: CD8+ T cells from PBMCs. The receptor source for this set is a human donor with Susac syndrome.

This chain connects TRBV20-1 to TRBJ2-3; the D gene is possibly TRBD1 (6 bases). The CDR3 is 16 residues long. Germline values: CDR1 DFQATT, CDR2 SNEGSKA (reference sequence). Trimming pared 6 bases from V and 2 bases from J, leaving 21 bases between. CDR3 loop: CSATTPLPGDTDTQYF. As DNA, the CDR3 is TGCAGTGCCACAACCCCCCTCCCAGGGGACACAGATACGCAGTATTTT.

This chain connects TRBV9 to TRBJ1-1; D remains unclear. V lost 4 bases, J lost 3 bases, and 16 bases lay in between. Germline V CDR1 and CDR2: SGDLS, YYNGEE. The CDR3 runs 15 residues. The CDR3 DNA sequence: TGTGCCAGCAGCCTACCGTCGGCCGGGGACACTGAAGCTTTCTTT. Translation: CASSLPSAGDTEAFF.

The chain has TRBV6-5 and TRBJ2-1, with 13 bases that match TRBD2. The germline gives CDR1 MNHEY, CDR2 SVGAGI. The V and J ends lost 0 bases and 7 bases, in that order; junction bases with no gene match: 3. The CDR3 length is 16 residues. The CDR3 protein is CASSYSTSGGANEQFF. DNA of the CDR3: TGTGCCAGCAGTTACTCAACTAGCGGGGGGGCGAATGAGCAGTTCTTC.

The chain has TRBV30 and TRBJ1-1; D is unresolved. Per the germline V gene, CDR1 is GTSNPN and CDR2 is SVGIG (reference sequence). Trimming left V 1 base short and J 2 bases short, with 20 bases between. The CDR3 runs to 17 residues. CDR3 loop: CAWSEPQWRMVNTEAFF. CDR3 DNA: TGTGCCTGGAGTGAGCCACAATGGCGAATGGTAAACACTGAAGCTTTCTTT.

The chain has TRBV3-1 and TRBJ2-2, with 11 bases lining up with TRBD1. This CDR3 spans 17 amino acids. Germline lookup yields CDR1 LGHDT and CDR2 YNNKEL (reference sequence). The V and J ends lost 0 bases and 5 bases, in that order; junction bases with no gene match: 5. CDR3 amino acids: CASSQEEDRGQTGELFF. The CDR3 nucleotides are TGTGCCAGCAGCCAAGAGGAGGACAGGGGGCAAACCGGGGAGCTGTTTTTT.

This chain uses TRBV27 with TRBJ1-5; D call uncertain. Trimming removed 3 bases from V and 2 bases from J, with 8 bases in between. In germline, CDR1 is MNHEY, CDR2 SMNVEV (reference sequence). The CDR3 is 14 residues long. CDR3 in DNA: TGTGCCAGCAGTTTGGCGTGGGGCAATCAGCCCCAGCATTTT. It yields the protein CASSLAWGNQPQHF.

This clonotype was found once. V usage is TRBV12-3 or TRBV12-4 and J usage is TRBJ2-1; TRBD2 aligns across 13 bases. V shed 5 bases and J 5 bases; nucleotides not matched to a gene: 3. The CDR3 contains 15 residues. The CDR3 DNA reads as TGTGCCAGCAGTCTCGGACTAGCGGGGGACAATGAGCAGTTCTTC. Its translation is CASSLGLAGDNEQFF.

The chain has TRBV11-2 and TRBJ1-6; 8 positions agree with TRBD1. This CDR3 has 15 residues. Germline V CDR1 and CDR2: SGHAT, FQNNGV. Unmatched junction bases numbered 8, after V lost 5 bases and J lost 8 bases. Here the CDR3 DNA reads TGTGCCAGCAGCCTCCGACAGGGGAAAGATTCACCCCTCCACTTT. Amino acid sequence: CASSLRQGKDSPLHF.

The chain combines TRBV29-1 with TRBJ1-1; TRBD1 matches at 12 bases. The CDR3 runs 13 residues. In germline, CDR1 is SQVTM, CDR2 ANQGSEA. J gave up 6 bases and V 3 bases, and 2 bases lay outside the gene matches. This chain's CDR3 is CSVEGQGASEAFF. The CDR3 DNA reads TGCAGCGTTGAGGGACAGGGGGCGTCTGAAGCTTTCTTT.

The chain has TRBV12-3 or TRBV12-4 and TRBJ1-6, with TRBD1 as a possible D gene (5 bases). There are 12 residues in the CDR3. V was shortened by 6 bases and J by 14 bases, with 14 bases between the two germline ends. CDR3 nucleotides: TGTGCCAGCAGCCTCGACAGAAAGTCCCTCCACTTT. It is translated as CASSLDRKSLHF.

The V and J genes are TRBV4-1 and TRBJ2-1, with TRBD2 matching over 14 bases. V gave up 1 base and J gave up 10 bases; unmatched junction bases: 0. CDR3 length: 14 residues. Germline values: CDR1 MGHRA, CDR2 YSYEKL. The CDR3 DNA sequence: TGCGCCAGCAGCCAAGGGACTAGCGGGGGGGAGCAGTTCTTC. This translates into CASSQGTSGGEQFF.

This clonotype has just one count. The chain uses TRBV27 and TRBJ2-2; 13 nucleotides align to TRBD2. Germline V gives CDR1 MNHEY, CDR2 SMNVEV (reference sequence). The CDR3 covers 17 residues. V shed 4 bases, J shed 4 bases, and the junction held 6 bases outside the gene matches. In DNA form, the CDR3 reads TGTGCCAGCAGTTCCCCCGGACTAGCGGGGGCCACCGGGGAGCTGTTTTTT. It yields the protein CASSSPGLAGATGELFF.

The chain has TRBV6-5 and TRBJ1-2; 7 bases are shared with TRBD1. Looked up from germline, CDR1 is MNHEY and CDR2 is SVGAGI. There are 14 residues in the CDR3. J lost 4 bases, V lost 2 bases, and 4 bases had no gene match. This CDR3 reads CASSYQTGFYGYTF. For the CDR3, the DNA is TGTGCCAGCAGTTACCAGACAGGGTTCTATGGCTACACCTTC.

The chain joins TRBV25-1 to TRBJ1-5; D is unresolved. Trimming shortened V by 1 base and J by 4 bases, and 5 bases separated the two germline ends. There are 13 residues in the CDR3. CDR1 is MGHDK and CDR2 is SYGVNS in the germline V gene. The CDR3 loop reads CASSESGNQPQHF. The CDR3 coding sequence is TGTGCCAGCAGTGAATCCGGAAATCAGCCCCAGCATTTT.

The chain employs TRBV30 and TRBJ2-7; D not resolved. Germline V CDR1 and CDR2: GTSNPN, SVGIG (reference sequence). V shed 2 bases and J shed 3 bases, with 5 bases lying between them. This CDR3 is 11 amino acids long. CDR3 in amino acids: CAWSFSYEQYF. CDR3 in DNA: TGTGCCTGGAGTTTCAGCTACGAGCAGTACTTC.

This CDR3 reads CASSVGDFSTGELFF. As DNA, the CDR3 is TGTGCCAGCAGCGTAGGGGACTTTAGCACCGGGGAGCTGTTTTTT. The gene calls are TRBV9 and TRBJ2-2; the D gene is possibly TRBD2 (6 bases). The CDR3 has 15 amino acids. Germline loops: CDR1 SGDLS, CDR2 YYNGEE. V was pared by 0 bases and J by 4 bases, with 10 bases between.

The CDR3 nucleotides read TGTGCCGGACAACCGGGACATGGAATTGAAAAACTGTTTTTT. It specifies CAGQPGHGIEKLFF. The J gene is TRBJ1-4, the V gene TRBV30; the D gene is possibly TRBD1 (6 bases). V lost 8 bases and J lost 7, with 20 bases in between. CDR3 length: 14 residues. Germline lookup yields CDR1 GTSNPN and CDR2 SVGIG (reference sequence).

V and J are TRBV30 and TRBJ2-2; D is possibly TRBD1 or TRBD2 (5 bases each). CDR1 and CDR2 (germline): GTSNPN, SVGIG (reference sequence). The CDR3 runs 13 residues. The V end was cut by 0 bases, the J end by 6 bases, with 8 bases between. CDR3 nucleotide sequence: TGTGCCTGGAGTGTACTGGGGGCCGGGGAGCTGTTTTTT. Translated: CAWSVLGAGELFF. The full variable domain, in which reference TRBV30 and TRBJ2-2 provide the parts outside the CDR3, is SQTIHQWPATLVQPVGSPLSLECTVEGTSNPNLYWYRQAAGRGLQLLFYSVGIGQISSEVPQNLSASRPQDRQFILSSKKLLLSDSGFYLCAWSVLGAGELFFGEGSRLTVL.

V usage is TRBV19 and J usage is TRBJ1-6, with unresolved D. The CDR3 has 15 amino acids. Germline V gene sequence: CDR1 LNHDA, CDR2 SQIVND (reference sequence). The V and J ends lost 5 bases and 0 bases respectively, with 8 bases between them. DNA of the CDR3: TGTGCCAGTAGTCTTCAGAGCTCCTATAATTCACCCCTCCACTTT. Its protein product is CASSLQSSYNSPLHF.

The chain uses TRBV6-5 and TRBJ2-7; D gene unclear. The length of the CDR3 is 11 residues. Between the trimmed V and J ends, which lost 2 bases and 2 bases, there was a span of 1 base. CDR1 MNHEY and CDR2 SVGAGI come from the germline V gene. The CDR3 loop is CASSYAYEQYF. The DNA for the CDR3 is TGTGCCAGCAGTTACGCCTACGAGCAGTACTTC.

This chain links TRBV28 with TRBJ2-1, with 9 bases identical to TRBD1. Germline trimming cut 0 bases from V and 5 bases from J; bases unmatched to any gene: 5. The CDR3 contains 16 residues. Germline loops: CDR1 MDHEN, CDR2 SYDVKM. CDR3 DNA sequence: TGTGCCAGCAGTTTATGGACGGGACAGGGAAACAATGAGCAGTTCTTC. This gives the protein CASSLWTGQGNNEQFF.

The rearrangement uses TRBV29-1 and TRBJ2-7; 8 bases line up with TRBD2. The germline gives CDR1 SQVTM, CDR2 ANQGSEA. V dropped 1 base and J dropped 4; count of bases not matched to a gene: 9. The CDR3 extends over 15 amino acids. Here the CDR3 DNA reads TGCAGCGTTGAAGGTCCCGGGACTAGAGAGTACGAGCAGTACTTC. Translation gives CSVEGPGTREYEQYF.

This sequence joins TRBV7-9 and TRBJ1-2; D is ambiguous. Trimming shortened V by 1 base and J by 2 bases, and 11 bases separated the two germline ends. There are 15 residues in the CDR3. Germline V gives CDR1 SEHNR, CDR2 FQNEAQ (reference sequence). The CDR3 DNA reads TGTGCCAGCAGCTTAGGGCAGACCTTAAACTATGGCTACACCTTC. Protein product: CASSLGQTLNYGYTF.

The chain is built from TRBV19 and TRBJ2-1, with 8 bases lining up with TRBD2. The V segment lost 1 base and the J segment 2 bases; nucleotides outside the gene matches: 7. CDR1 and CDR2 (germline): LNHDA, SQIVND (reference sequence). CDR3 length: 17 residues. CDR3 in amino acids: CASSIAAGGGPYNEQFF. The CDR3 DNA sequence: TGTGCCAGTAGTATAGCCGCCGGGGGGGGTCCCTACAATGAGCAGTTCTTC.

The rearrangement uses TRBV9 and TRBJ2-3; 10 nucleotides line up with TRBD2. Germline V CDR1 and CDR2: SGDLS, YYNGEE. This CDR3 comprises 15 residues. Trimming at V came to 3 bases and at J to 4 bases, leaving 5 bases not matched to a gene. CDR3 protein: CASSASGGASDTQYF. The CDR3 coding sequence is TGTGCCAGCAGCGCCAGCGGGGGGGCATCAGATACGCAGTATTTT. Using reference TRBV9 and TRBJ2-3 for the parts outside the CDR3, the full variable domain is DSGVTQTPKHLITATGQRVTLRCSPRSGDLSVYWYQQSLDQGLQFLIQYYNGEERAKGNILERFSAQQFPDLHSELNLSSLELGDSALYFCASSASGGASDTQYFGPGTRLTVL.

The V and J genes are TRBV12-3 or TRBV12-4 and TRBJ1-2; possible D gene TRBD1, 6 bases. V shed 5 bases and J shed 5 bases, with 12 bases lying between them. The CDR3 has 13 amino acids. CDR3: CASSAGVSYGYTF. CDR3 sequence (DNA): TGTGCCAGCAGTGCAGGGGTTTCGTATGGCTACACCTTC.

This sequence joins TRBV7-9 and TRBJ1-2; 9 bases are shared with TRBD1. The length of the CDR3 is 14 residues. The J segment lost 6 bases and the V segment lost 4 bases, leaving 6 bases of the junction unmatched. CDR1 is SEHNR, CDR2 FQNEAQ, per germline (reference sequence). The CDR3 here is CASSWDRARDGYTF. CDR3 in DNA: TGTGCCAGCAGCTGGGACAGGGCAAGAGATGGCTACACCTTC.

The chain has TRBV6-5 and TRBJ2-3; TRBD2 matches 13 bases. CDR1 and CDR2 (germline): MNHEY, SVGAGI. There are 15 residues in the CDR3. J was trimmed by 11 bases and V by 0 bases; bases with no gene match: 5. CDR3 region: CASSYSTSGGYEQYF. CDR3 coding DNA: TGTGCCAGCAGTTACTCGACTAGCGGGGGGTATGAGCAGTATTTT.

The V call is TRBV7-9, the J call TRBJ1-1; 9 bases line up with TRBD1. Germline CDR1 is SEHNR and CDR2 is FQNEAQ (reference sequence). The CDR3 is 14 amino acids. Unmatched junction bases numbered 12, after V lost 4 bases and J lost 12 bases. CDR3 sequence reads: CASSSQNRDRETFF. In DNA, the CDR3 is TGTGCCAGCAGCTCGCAAAACCGGGACAGGGAAACTTTCTTT. Supplemented by reference TRBV7-9 and TRBJ1-1, the full variable domain reads DTGVSQNPRHKITKRGQNVTFRCDPISEHNRLYWYRQTLGQGPEFLTYFQNEAQLEKSRLLSDRFSAERPKGSFSTLEIQRTEQGDSAMYLCASSSQNRDRETFFGQGTRLTVV.

This clonotype came up once. The gene calls are TRBV2 and TRBJ1-5, with a possible D match to TRBD1 (5 bases). V was cut by 5 bases and J by 9 bases, with 17 bases left in between. CDR3 length: 14 residues. Germline assignment: CDR1 SNHLY and CDR2 FYNNEI. CDR3 loop: CASSSGTPKGPQHF. The DNA of the CDR3 is TGTGCCAGCAGTTCCGGGACCCCGAAGGGGCCCCAGCATTTT. The full variable domain, rest sourced from reference TRBV2 and TRBJ1-5, is EPEVTQTPSHQVTQMGQEVILRCVPISNHLYFYWYRQILGQKVEFLVSFYNNEISEKSEIFDDQFSVERPDGSNFTLKIRSTKLEDSAMYFCASSSGTPKGPQHFGDGTRLSIL.

V usage is TRBV30 and J usage is TRBJ2-4; 9 bases are shared with TRBD2. The CDR3 loop spans 12 amino acids. V was pared by 8 bases and J by 5 bases, with 4 bases of the junction left unmatched. Germline assignment: CDR1 GTSNPN and CDR2 SVGIG (reference sequence). CDR3 nucleotides: TGTGCCGGTTTAGCGGGGGAAAACATTCAGTACTTC. Protein product: CAGLAGENIQYF.

The genes are TRBV18 and TRBJ2-3, with TRBD2 matching 10 bases. Germline V CDR1 and CDR2: KGHSH, LQKENI. V trimming: 6 bases; J trimming: 1 base; junction bases outside the gene matches: 1. This CDR3 has 14 residues. CDR3 residues: CASSLAGGTDTQYF. CDR3 sequence (DNA): TGTGCCAGCTCGCTAGCGGGGGGCACAGATACGCAGTATTTT.